Only a few counts were recorded for the clone carrying this T cell receptor beta chain. Its target is unknown. From the RACE reads, TCRdb called clonotypes with MiXCR, one entry per CDR3 protein. Of some 70,000 distinct CDR3 sequences in the sample, about 9.4% were seen once. The sample belongs to a study of human T cells and chemical hapten exposure. Across the whole study: Patch tests containing 0.01% DPC, applied to the upper back, were read at 6 days. Overall study results and limits: In comparison with controls, expanded TCRs gave rise to a significantly larger number of large CDR3 similarity clusters.

As to time point: patch test 2, 6 weeks after DPC sensitization. Treatment of the sample: therapeutic diphenylcyclopropenone sensitization with weekly scalp DPC. Venepuncture was done earlier than the placement of each patch test. Alopecia patients deemed DPC-suitable, aged 18 to 70, excluding pregnancy. The source is a woman in her fifties or sixties with alopecia areata. Some clones in this sample may be carry-over from other donors' samples. The source was whole blood, collected in connection with sensitization to the hapten diphenylcyclopropenone (DPC).

CDR3 protein: CASASSGGLGYTF. The CDR3 DNA reads as TGCGCCAGCGCTTCGTCCGGGGGTTTAGGCTACACCTTC. J is TRBJ1-2 and V is TRBV5-1; D may be TRBD1 (5 bases). Germline-derived CDR1 and CDR2 are SGHRS and YFSETQ. The CDR3 sequence is 13 residues long. Trimming took 7 bases from V and 8 from J, leaving 18 bases between them.